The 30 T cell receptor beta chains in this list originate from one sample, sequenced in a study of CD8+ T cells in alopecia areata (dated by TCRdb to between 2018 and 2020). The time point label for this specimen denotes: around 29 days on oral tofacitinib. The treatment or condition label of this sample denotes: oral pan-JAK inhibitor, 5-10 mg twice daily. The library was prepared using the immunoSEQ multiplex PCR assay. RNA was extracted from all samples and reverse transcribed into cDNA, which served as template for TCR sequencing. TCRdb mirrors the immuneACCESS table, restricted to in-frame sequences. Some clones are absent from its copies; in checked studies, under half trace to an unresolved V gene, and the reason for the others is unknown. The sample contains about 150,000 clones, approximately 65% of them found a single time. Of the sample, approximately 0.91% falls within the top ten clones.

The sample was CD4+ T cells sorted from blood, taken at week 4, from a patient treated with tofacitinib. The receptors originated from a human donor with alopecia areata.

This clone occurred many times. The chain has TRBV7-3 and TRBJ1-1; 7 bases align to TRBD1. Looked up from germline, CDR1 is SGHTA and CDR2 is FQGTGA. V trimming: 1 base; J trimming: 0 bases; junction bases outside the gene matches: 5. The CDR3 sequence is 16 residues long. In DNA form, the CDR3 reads TGTGCCAGCAGCTTAAGGCCAGGGGGGTTGAACACTGAAGCTTTCTTT. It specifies CASSLRPGGLNTEAFF.

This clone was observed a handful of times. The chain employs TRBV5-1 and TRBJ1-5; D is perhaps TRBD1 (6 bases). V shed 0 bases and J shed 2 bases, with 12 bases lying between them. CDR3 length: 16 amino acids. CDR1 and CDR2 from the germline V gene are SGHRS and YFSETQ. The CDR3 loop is CASSLDGGLGNQPQHF. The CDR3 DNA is TGCGCCAGCAGCTTGGACGGGGGGCTGGGCAATCAGCCCCAGCATTTT.

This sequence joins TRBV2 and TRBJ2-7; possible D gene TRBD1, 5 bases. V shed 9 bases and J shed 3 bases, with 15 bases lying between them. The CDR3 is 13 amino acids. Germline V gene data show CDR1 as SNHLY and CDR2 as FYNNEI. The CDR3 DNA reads TGTGCCAGTCAGCTGGGGCCTCACTACGAGCAGTACTTC. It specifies CASQLGPHYEQYF.

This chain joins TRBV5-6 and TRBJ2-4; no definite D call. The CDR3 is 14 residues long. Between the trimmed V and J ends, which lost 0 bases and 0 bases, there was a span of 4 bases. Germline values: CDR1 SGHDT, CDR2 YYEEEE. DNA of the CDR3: TGTGCCAGCAGCTTGGTGGTAGCCAAAAACATTCAGTACTTC. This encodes CASSLVVAKNIQYF.

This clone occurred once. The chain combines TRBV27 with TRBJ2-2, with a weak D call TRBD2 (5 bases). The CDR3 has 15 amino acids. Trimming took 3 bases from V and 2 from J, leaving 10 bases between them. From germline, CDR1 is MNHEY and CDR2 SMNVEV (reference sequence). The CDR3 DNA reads TGTGCCAGCAGTTTCCGGGAAACAAACACCGGGGAGCTGTTTTTT. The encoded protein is CASSFRETNTGELFF.

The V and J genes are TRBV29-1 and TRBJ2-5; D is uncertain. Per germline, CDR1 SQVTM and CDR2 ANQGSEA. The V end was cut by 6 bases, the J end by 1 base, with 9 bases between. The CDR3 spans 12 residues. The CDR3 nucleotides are TGCAGCGTGTACAGCTTCCAAGAGACCCAGTACTTC. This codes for CSVYSFQETQYF.

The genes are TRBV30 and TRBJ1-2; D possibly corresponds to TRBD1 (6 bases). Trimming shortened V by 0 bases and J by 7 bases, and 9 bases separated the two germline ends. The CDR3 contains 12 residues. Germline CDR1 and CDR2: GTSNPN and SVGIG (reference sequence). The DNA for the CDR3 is TGTGCCTGGAGTGTTTTAGGGGGTGGCTACACCTTC. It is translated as CAWSVLGGGYTF.

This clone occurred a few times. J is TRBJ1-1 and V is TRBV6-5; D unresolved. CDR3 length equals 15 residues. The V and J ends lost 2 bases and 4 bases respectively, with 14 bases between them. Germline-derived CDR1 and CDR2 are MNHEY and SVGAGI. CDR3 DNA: TGTGCCAGCAGTTACGACCCCCCCGGGCCCACTGAAGCTTTCTTT. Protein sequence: CASSYDPPGPTEAFF.

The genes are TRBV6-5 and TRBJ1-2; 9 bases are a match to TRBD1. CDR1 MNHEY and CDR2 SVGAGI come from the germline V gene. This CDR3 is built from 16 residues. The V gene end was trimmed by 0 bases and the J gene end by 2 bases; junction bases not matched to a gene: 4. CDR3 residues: CASSYSTGTGNYGYTF. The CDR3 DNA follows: TGTGCCAGCAGTTACTCCACCGGGACAGGGAACTATGGCTACACCTTC.

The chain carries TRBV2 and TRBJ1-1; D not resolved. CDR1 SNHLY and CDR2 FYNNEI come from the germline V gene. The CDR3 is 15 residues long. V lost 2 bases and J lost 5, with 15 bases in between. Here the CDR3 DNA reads TGTGCCAGCAGTGAACTGGGCGCGGGAGGGACTGAAGCTTTCTTT. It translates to CASSELGAGGTEAFF.

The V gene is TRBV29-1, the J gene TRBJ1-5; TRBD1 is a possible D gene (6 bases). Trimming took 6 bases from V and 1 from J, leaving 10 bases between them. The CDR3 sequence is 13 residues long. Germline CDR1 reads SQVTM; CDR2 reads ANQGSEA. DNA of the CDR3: TGCAGCGTCGACCAGGGGAGCAATCAGCCCCAGCATTTT. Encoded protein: CSVDQGSNQPQHF. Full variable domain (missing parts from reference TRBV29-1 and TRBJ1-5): SAVISQKPSRDICQRGTSLTIQCQVDSQVTMMFWYRQQPGQSLTLIATANQGSEATYESGFVIDKFPISRPNLTFSTLTVSNMSPEDSSIYLCSVDQGSNQPQHFGDGTRLSIL.

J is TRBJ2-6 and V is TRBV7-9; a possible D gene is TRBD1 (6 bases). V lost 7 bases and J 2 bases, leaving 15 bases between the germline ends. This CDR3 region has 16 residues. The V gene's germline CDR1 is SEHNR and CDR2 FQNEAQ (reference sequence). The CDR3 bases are TGTGCCAGCATTCATACAGGGATCGCTGGGGCCAACGTCCTGACTTTC. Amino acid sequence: CASIHTGIAGANVLTF.

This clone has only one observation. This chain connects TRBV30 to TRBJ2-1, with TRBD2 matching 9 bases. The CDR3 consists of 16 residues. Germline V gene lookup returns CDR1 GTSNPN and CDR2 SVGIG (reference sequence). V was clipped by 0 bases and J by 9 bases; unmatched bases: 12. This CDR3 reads CAWSVLAGPVTTEQFF. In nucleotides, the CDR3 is TGTGCCTGGAGTGTACTAGCGGGCCCCGTTACAACTGAGCAGTTCTTC.

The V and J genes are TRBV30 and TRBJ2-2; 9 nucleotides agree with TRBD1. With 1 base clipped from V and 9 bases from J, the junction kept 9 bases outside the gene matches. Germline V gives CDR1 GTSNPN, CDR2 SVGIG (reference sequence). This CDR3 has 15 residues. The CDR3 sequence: CAWSGTGVKTWELFF. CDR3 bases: TGTGCCTGGAGTGGGACAGGGGTTAAAACCTGGGAGCTGTTTTTT.

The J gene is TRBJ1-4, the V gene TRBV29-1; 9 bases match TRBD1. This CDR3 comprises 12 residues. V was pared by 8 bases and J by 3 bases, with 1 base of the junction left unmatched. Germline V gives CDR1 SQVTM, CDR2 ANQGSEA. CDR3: CSYRGPNEKLFF. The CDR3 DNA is TGCAGCTACAGGGGGCCTAATGAAAAACTGTTTTTT.

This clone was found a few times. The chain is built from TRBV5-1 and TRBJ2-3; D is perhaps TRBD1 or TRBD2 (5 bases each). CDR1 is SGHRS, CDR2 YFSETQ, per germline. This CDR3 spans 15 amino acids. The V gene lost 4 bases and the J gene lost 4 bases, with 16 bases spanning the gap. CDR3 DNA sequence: TGCGCCAGCAGCCGGCCCGAACTAGGGGCAGATACGCAGTATTTT. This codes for CASSRPELGADTQYF.

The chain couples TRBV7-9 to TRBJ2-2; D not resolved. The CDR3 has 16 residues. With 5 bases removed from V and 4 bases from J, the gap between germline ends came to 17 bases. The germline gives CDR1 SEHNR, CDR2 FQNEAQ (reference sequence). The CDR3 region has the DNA TGTGCCAGCAGCGGAATCCGTCAAGACCCCACCGGGGAGCTGTTTTTT. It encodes CASSGIRQDPTGELFF.

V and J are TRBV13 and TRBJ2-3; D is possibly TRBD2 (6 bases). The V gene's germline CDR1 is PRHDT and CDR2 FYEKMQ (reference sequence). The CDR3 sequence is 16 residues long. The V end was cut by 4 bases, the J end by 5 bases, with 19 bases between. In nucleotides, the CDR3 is TGTGCCAGCAGCTCCCGTGGAGGGTACAGATTAGATACGCAGTATTTT. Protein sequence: CASSSRGGYRLDTQYF.

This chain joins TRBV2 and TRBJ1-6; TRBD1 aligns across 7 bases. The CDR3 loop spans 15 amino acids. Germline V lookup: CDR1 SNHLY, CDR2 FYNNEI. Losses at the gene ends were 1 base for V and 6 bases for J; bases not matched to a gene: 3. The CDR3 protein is CASSEETGLNSPLHF. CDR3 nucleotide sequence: TGTGCCAGCAGTGAAGAGACAGGGCTTAATTCACCCCTCCACTTT.

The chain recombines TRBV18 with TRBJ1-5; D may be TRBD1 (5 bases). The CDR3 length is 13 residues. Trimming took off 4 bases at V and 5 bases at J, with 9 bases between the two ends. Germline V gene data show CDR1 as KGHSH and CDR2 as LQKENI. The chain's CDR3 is CASSRGGDQPQHF. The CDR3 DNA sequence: TGTGCCAGCTCACGGGGGGGAGATCAGCCCCAGCATTTT.

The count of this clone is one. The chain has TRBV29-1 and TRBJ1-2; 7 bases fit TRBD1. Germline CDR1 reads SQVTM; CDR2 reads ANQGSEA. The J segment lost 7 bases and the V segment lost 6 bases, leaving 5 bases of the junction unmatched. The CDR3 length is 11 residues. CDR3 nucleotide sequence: TGCAGCGTCGACAGGGCAGGTGGCTACACCTTC. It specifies CSVDRAGGYTF.

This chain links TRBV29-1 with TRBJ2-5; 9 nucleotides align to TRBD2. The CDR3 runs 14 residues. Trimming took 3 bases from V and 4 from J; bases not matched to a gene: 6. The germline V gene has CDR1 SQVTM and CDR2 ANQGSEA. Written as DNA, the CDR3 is TGCAGCGTTGACCGGCGGGGGGGCGGAGAGACCCAGTACTTC. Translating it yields CSVDRRGGGETQYF.

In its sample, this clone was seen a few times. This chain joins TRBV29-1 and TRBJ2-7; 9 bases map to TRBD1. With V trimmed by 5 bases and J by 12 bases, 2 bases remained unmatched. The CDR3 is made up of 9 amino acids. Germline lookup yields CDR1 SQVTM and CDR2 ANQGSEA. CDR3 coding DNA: TGCAGCGTTCTGGACAGGGGGTACTTC. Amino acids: CSVLDRGYF.

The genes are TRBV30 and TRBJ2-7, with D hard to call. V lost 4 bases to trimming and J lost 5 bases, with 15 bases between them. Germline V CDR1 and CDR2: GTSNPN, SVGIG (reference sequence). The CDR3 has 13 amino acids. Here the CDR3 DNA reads TGTGCCTGGATGGCTTCCGGGTCAAACGAGCAGTACTTC. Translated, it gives CAWMASGSNEQYF. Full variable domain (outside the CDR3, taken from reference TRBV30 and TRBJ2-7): SQTIHQWPATLVQPVGSPLSLECTVEGTSNPNLYWYRQAAGRGLQLLFYSVGIGQISSEVPQNLSASRPQDRQFILSSKKLLLSDSGFYLCAWMASGSNEQYFGPGTRLTVT.

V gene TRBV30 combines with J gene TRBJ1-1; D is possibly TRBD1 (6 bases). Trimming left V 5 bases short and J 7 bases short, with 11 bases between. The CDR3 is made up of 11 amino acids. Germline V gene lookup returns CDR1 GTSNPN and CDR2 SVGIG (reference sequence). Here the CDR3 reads CAWARTDEAFF. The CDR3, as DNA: TGTGCCTGGGCACGGACAGATGAAGCTTTCTTT.

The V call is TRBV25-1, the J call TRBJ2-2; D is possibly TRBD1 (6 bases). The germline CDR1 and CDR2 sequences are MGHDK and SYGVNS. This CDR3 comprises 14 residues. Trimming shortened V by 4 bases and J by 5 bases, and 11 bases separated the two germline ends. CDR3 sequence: CASSGQDGTGELFF. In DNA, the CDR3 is TGTGCCAGCAGTGGACAGGACGGAACCGGGGAGCTGTTTTTT.

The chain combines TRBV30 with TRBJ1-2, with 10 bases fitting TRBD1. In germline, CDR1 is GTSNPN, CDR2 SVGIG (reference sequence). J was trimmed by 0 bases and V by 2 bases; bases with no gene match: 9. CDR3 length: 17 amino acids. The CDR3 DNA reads TGTGCCTGGAGTTCCTCTCGGACAGGGGGGACTAACTATGGCTACACCTTC. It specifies CAWSSSRTGGTNYGYTF.

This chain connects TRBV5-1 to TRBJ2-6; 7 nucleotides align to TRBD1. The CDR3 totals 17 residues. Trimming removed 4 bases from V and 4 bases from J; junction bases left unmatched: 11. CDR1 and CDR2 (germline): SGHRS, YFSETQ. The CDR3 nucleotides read TGCGCCAGCAGCCTGTACTCGACAGGGCTCGGGGCCAACGTCCTGACTTTC. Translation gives CASSLYSTGLGANVLTF. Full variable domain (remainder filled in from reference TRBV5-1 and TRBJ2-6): KAGVTQTPRYLIKTRGQQVTLSCSPISGHRSVSWYQQTPGQGLQFLFEYFSETQRNKGNFPGRFSGRQFSNSRSEMNVSTLELGDSALYLCASSLYSTGLGANVLTFGAGSRLTVL.

The CDR3 spells CAWSSAGRAFF. CDR3 nucleotides: TGTGCCTGGAGTTCCGCAGGGAGAGCTTTCTTT. The chain carries TRBV30 and TRBJ1-1; D may be TRBD1 (5 bases). V shed 2 bases and J shed 10 bases, with 11 bases lying between them. This CDR3 region has 11 residues. The germline CDR1 and CDR2 sequences are GTSNPN and SVGIG (reference sequence).

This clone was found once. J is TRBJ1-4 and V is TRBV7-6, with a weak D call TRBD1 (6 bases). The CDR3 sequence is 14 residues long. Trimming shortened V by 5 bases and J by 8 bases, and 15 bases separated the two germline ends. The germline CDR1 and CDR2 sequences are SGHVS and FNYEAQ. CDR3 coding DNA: TGTGCCAGCAGCCCGACAGGTCCCGGGGAAAAACTGTTTTTT. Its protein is CASSPTGPGEKLFF.